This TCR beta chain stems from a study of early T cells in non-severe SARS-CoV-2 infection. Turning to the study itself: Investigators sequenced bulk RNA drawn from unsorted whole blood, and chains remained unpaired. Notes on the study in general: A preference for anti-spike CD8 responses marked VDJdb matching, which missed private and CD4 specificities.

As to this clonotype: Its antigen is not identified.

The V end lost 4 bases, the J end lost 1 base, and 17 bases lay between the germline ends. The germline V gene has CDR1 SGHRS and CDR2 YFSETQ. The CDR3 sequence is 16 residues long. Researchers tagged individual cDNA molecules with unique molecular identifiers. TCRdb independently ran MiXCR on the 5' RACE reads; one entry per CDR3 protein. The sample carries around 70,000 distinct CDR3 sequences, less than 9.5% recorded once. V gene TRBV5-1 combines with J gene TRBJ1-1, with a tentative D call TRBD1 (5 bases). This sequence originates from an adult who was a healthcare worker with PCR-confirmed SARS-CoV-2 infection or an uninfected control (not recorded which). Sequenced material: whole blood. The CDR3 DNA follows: TGCGCCAGCAGCCCACCCTCGAGGGGCCAGAACACTGAAGCTTTCTTT. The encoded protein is CASSPPSRGQNTEAFF. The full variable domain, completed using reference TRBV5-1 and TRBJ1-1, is KAGVTQTPRYLIKTRGQQVTLSCSPISGHRSVSWYQQTPGQGLQFLFEYFSETQRNKGNFPGRFSGRQFSNSRSEMNVSTLELGDSALYLCASSPPSRGQNTEAFFGQGTRLTVV.